What follows is one T cell receptor (beta chain) and its context. The target of this receptor is not known. Base-call qualities are not available, and no considerably larger clone is one nucleotide away. The data originate from a study of blood T cell repertoires in COVID-19 (TCRdb year 2020). Some background on the complete study: Collaborator samples came from the United States, Italy and Spain and covered acute and convalescent phases of COVID-19. The repertoires were released in a freely available public database intended as a resource for research on the immune response to SARS-CoV-2. Deeply sampled blood TCRbeta repertoires from subjects exposed to, actively infected with, or recovered from COVID-19 were included in the dataset. Sample metadata almost always included a de-identified subject ID, COVID-19 status, age in years and sex. The material from the prospective study consisted of cDNA or gDNA derived from T cells, B-cell-depleted T cells, or PBMCs. Where available, HLA class I and class II types were taken from metadata supplied by the sample provider and were not determined by assay-based typing. Samples came from the ongoing ImmuneRACE study (first 160 participants) plus 1,254 subjects from 6 global collaborators. General study outcomes and caveats: Clinical and demographic metadata were provided uncurated, with the amount varying by source and participant.

A second Seattle source provided samples from volunteer blood donors who had recovered from COVID-19. Whole blood was collected in K2EDTA tubes by collaborating institutions according to the institutions' own protocols. Collaborator samples were shipped for TCRbeta analysis as frozen whole blood, isolated PBMCs, or DNA extracted from either sample type. TCRbeta CDR3 regions were amplified from genomic DNA by means of the immunoSEQ Assay, a bias-controlled multiplex PCR. Per the source publication's procedure: Within the assay, amplification of reference gene primers was used to estimate how many nucleated cells each sample contained. To quantify the absolute abundance of each unique TCRbeta CDR3 rearrangement, sequence reads were collapsed and filtered. For each sample, productive Simpson clonality was calculated as the square root of Simpson's diversity index across productive rearrangements. The source is immuneACCESS, and TCRdb retained only in-frame sequences with V and J called. Part of the clones is not carried over; for the studies checked, unresolved V genes explain less than half of this, and the remainder is unexplained. V and J calls and clone size are given by that table; D and trimming were obtained from the DNA. Recorded for this sample are 300,000 or so clones; 70% to 90% of them occurred a single time. The ten largest clones add up to 5% to 7% of the sample.

V was cut back by 0 bases and J by 4 bases, leaving a gap of 18 bases between them. The CDR3 runs 17 residues from the cysteine to the phenylalanine. Only CDR3 DNA is held: 51 bases, read in frame from base 1. CDR1 and CDR2 are read off the germline V gene as SGDLS and YYNGEE. The sample was peripheral blood. The chain joins TRBV9 to TRBJ2-3; perhaps TRBD2 is the D gene, with 6 bases matching. The receptor was isolated from a young man who had recovered from COVID-19. The nucleotide sequence reads TGTGCCAGCAGCGTAGCGCCCGACGGGAGTGGTTCAGATACGCAGTATTTT. Its coded protein is CASSVAPDGSGSDTQYF.